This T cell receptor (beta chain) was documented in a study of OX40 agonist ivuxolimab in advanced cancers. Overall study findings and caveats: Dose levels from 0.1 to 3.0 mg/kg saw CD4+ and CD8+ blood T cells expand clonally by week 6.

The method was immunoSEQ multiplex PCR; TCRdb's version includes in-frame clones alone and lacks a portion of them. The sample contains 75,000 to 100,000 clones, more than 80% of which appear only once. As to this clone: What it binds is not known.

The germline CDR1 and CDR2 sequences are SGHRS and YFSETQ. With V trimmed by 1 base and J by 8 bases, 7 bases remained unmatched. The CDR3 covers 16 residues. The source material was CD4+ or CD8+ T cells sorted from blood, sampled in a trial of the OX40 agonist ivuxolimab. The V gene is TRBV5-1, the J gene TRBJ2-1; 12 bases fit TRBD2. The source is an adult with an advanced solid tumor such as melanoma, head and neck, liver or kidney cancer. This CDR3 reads CASSLLTSGSSDEQFF. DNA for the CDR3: TGCGCCAGCAGCTTGCTGACTAGCGGGAGCTCGGATGAGCAGTTCTTC.